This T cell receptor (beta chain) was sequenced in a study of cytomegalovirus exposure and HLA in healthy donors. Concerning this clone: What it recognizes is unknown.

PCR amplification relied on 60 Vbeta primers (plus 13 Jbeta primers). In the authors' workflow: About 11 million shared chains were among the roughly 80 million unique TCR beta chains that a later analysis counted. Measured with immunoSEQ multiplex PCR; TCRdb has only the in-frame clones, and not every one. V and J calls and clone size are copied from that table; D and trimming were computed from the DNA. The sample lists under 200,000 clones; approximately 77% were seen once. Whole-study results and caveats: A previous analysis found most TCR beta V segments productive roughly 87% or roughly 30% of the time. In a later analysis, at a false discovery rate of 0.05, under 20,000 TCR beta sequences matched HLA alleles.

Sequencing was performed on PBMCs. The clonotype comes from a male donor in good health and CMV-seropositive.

The CDR3 sequence: CASSQRTGRSYEQYF. The CDR3, as DNA: TGCGCCAGCAGCCAAAGGACAGGGCGCTCCTACGAGCAGTACTTC. This chain connects TRBV5-1 to TRBJ2-7, with 8 nucleotides matching TRBD1. This CDR3 contains 15 residues. Trimming removed 4 bases from V and 0 bases from J; junction bases left unmatched: 6. Germline V gene lookup returns CDR1 SGHRS and CDR2 YFSETQ. The full variable domain, rest sourced from reference TRBV5-1 and TRBJ2-7, is KAGVTQTPRYLIKTRGQQVTLSCSPISGHRSVSWYQQTPGQGLQFLFEYFSETQRNKGNFPGRFSGRQFSNSRSEMNVSTLELGDSALYLCASSQRTGRSYEQYFGPGTRLTVT.